One T cell receptor beta chain is described in this entry. Its matching antigen is unknown. Amplification used 60 V beta primers and 13 J beta primers. Produced via immunoSEQ multiplex PCR; TCRdb's table is partial and in-frame only. This repertoire shows some 90,000 clones, approximately 78% found once; its top ten account for 2% to 2.5%. This record belongs to a study of glioma-infiltrating T cells after dendritic cell vaccination. Study context: Patients had newly diagnosed or recurrent glioblastoma and received dendritic cell vaccines.

The time point denotes: after dendritic cell vaccination, including at tumor progression/relapse. Isocitrate dehydrogenase mutation was absent in all glioblastoma patients. Study results and caveats: Few patients contributed both blood and tumor specimens.

V lost 2 bases to trimming and J lost 4 bases, with 15 bases between them. CDR1 LNHDA and CDR2 SQIVND come from the germline V gene (reference sequence). There are 16 residues in the CDR3. The sample was blood, taken after dendritic cell vaccination. The V gene is TRBV19, the J gene TRBJ2-1, with TRBD1 as a possible D gene (6 bases). The sequence came from a human donor with glioblastoma. CDR3 sequence (DNA): TGTGCCAGTAGTATAACCTCAGGGGCGTCATACAATGAGCAGTTCTTC. This sequence encodes CASSITSGASYNEQFF.